The next 5 T cell receptor beta chains were all read from a single sample in a study of STAT3 mutations in large granular lymphocyte leukemia. General study findings and limits: At least one immunodominant TCR beta clonotype appeared in every T-cell large granular lymphocyte leukemia patient.

Their target antigens are unknown. Clones were read by immunoSEQ multiplex PCR, and TCRdb kept only the in-frame ones, dropping some. The sample records about 39,000 clones, about 81% being singletons. Sequencing used PBMCs. All receptors derive from a human donor with T large granular lymphocyte leukemia. Some clones in this sample may be carry-over from other donors' samples.

This clone occurred once. The chain has TRBV4-2 and TRBJ1-3; the D is unclear. The ends were cut back, 0 bases at V and 0 bases at J, with 21 bases in the middle. The germline V gene has CDR1 LGHNA and CDR2 YNFKEQ. The CDR3 covers 20 residues. CDR3 sequence reads: CASSQDLFQTFRSSGNTIYF. The DNA of the CDR3 is TGTGCCAGCAGCCAAGATTTGTTCCAGACATTCAGGAGCTCTGGAAACACCATATATTTT.

The chain joins TRBV4-3 to TRBJ2-1; tentatively, D is TRBD1 or TRBD2 (5 bases each). The germline V gene has CDR1 LGHNA and CDR2 YSLEER. The CDR3 has 17 amino acids. V was clipped by 3 bases and J by 8 bases, with 23 bases between them. CDR3 bases: TGCGCCAGCAGCCAGGACCTGGCGCGATCGGGGCCCTATGAGCAGTTCTTC. As protein: CASSQDLARSGPYEQFF.

The chain joins TRBV28 to TRBJ1-6, with D unresolved. The V and J ends lost 10 bases and 2 bases respectively, with 12 bases between them. CDR1 is MDHEN, CDR2 SYDVKM, per germline. The CDR3 is 14 amino acids. The CDR3 loop reads CATESRPYNSPLHF. The CDR3 DNA reads as TGTGCCACCGAAAGCAGGCCCTATAATTCACCCCTCCACTTT. The complete variable domain, with remaining parts taken from reference TRBV28 and TRBJ1-6, reads DVKVTQSSRYLVKRTGEKVFLECVQDMDHENMFWYRQDPGLGLRLIYFSYDVKMKEKGDIPEGYSVSREKKERFSLILESASTNQTSMYLCATESRPYNSPLHFGNGTRLTVT.

V gene TRBV2 combines with J gene TRBJ2-5, with D possibly being TRBD1 (6 bases). The CDR3 extends over 13 amino acids. V lost 6 bases, J lost 5 bases, and 13 bases lay in between. Germline CDR1 and CDR2: SNHLY and FYNNEI. DNA of the CDR3: TGTGCCAGCAGGGGGGCGTTCCGGGAGACCCAGTACTTC. Translated: CASRGAFRETQYF.

V is TRBV4-3 and J is TRBJ2-5, with 7 bases that match TRBD1. CDR1 is LGHNA, CDR2 YSLEER, per germline. There are 20 residues in the CDR3. The ends lost 1 base at V and 2 bases at J; junction bases unmatched: 19. CDR3 nucleotide sequence: TGCGCCAGCAGCCAAGTCTTGACCGGGACAGAGAATTTGGGTCAAGAGACCCAGTACTTC. Residues: CASSQVLTGTENLGQETQYF.